Sequencing of this T cell receptor beta chain was carried out in a study of blood T cell repertoires in COVID-19. V shed 3 bases and J 6 bases; nucleotides not matched to a gene: 9. The CDR3 runs 16 residues. Germline V lookup: CDR1 LGHDT, CDR2 YNNKEL (reference sequence). Method: immunoSEQ multiplex PCR; TCRdb's copy keeps in-frame clones and lacks some. This repertoire shows roughly 97,000 clones, roughly nine tenths found once; its top ten account for 1.5% to 2%. The sequenced sample was peripheral blood. V gene TRBV3-1 (or the pseudogene TRBV3-2) combines with J gene TRBJ2-2; 8 bases agree with TRBD1. This receptor was identified in a man between 60 and 75 years old with acute or convalescent COVID-19. CDR3 amino acids: CASSHVTGTGPGELFF. The CDR3 nucleotides read TGTGCCAGCAGCCATGTTACCGGGACAGGCCCCGGGGAGCTGTTTTTT.